The clone carrying this TCR beta chain was recorded at least ten times. Its antigen is not identified. This entry belongs to a study of Graves' ophthalmopathy and Graves' hyperthyroidism. Study observations and caveats: Researchers report that a 13-signature model separated ophthalmopathy from stable hyperthyroidism, posting almost 90% sensitivity and less than 82% specificity.

CDR1 is SGHTA, CDR2 FQGNSA, per germline. V was clipped by 5 bases and J by 4 bases; unmatched bases: 5. There are 14 residues in the CDR3. RNA transcripts served as template for amplifying TCR beta CDR3 sequences. HTBI primers were used in a first-round RT-PCR, which preceded a second-round multiplex PCR. A single record per CDR3 protein comes from TCRdb applying MiXCR to the multiplex PCR reads. The table records over 650,000 distinct CDR3 sequences, roughly 39% of them present only once. Excluded: other autoimmune disease, uncontrolled infection, pregnancy or lactation. The receptor was derived from an adult man with Graves' ophthalmopathy. This chain uses TRBV7-2 with TRBJ1-2; 9 positions agree with TRBD1. The sequencing sample was made of peripheral blood. CDR3 in DNA: TGTGCCAGCAGCCAAAGGACAGGGGCCTATGGCTACACCTTC. Translation gives CASSQRTGAYGYTF.